This T cell receptor beta chain emerged from a study of cytotoxic CD8 clonotypes in ibrutinib-treated CLL. Assay used: immunoSEQ multiplex PCR; TCRdb lists only in-frame clones, some missing. There are 15,000 to 20,000 clones in the sample; about 85% occur only once, and 5% to 7% lies in the top ten. General observations from the study: Public clonotypes (which were uncommon) either contracted or remained stable on treatment.

On this clone itself: The antigen remains undetermined.

The germline V gene has CDR1 SNHLY and CDR2 FYNNEI. The CDR3 consists of 13 residues. V gave up 11 bases and J gave up 6 bases; unmatched junction bases: 6. The sequence was collected from a human donor with chronic lymphocytic leukemia. This rearrangement joins TRBV2 to TRBJ1-4; 10 nucleotides line up with TRBD1. Sequenced material: PBMCs, taken before ibrutinib treatment. Here the CDR3 reads CAGLGTGDEKLFF. The CDR3 region has the DNA TGTGCCGGGCTCGGGACAGGGGATGAAAAACTGTTTTTT.